This T cell receptor (beta chain) was retrieved from a study of response to subunit inactivated influenza vaccine. This clonotype was observed a few times. As yet, its antigen is unknown. Study results and limitations: Each seasonal influenza vaccination, the authors suggested, recruits few new T cells.

The CDR3 is made up of 15 amino acids. V dropped 2 bases and J dropped 2; count of bases not matched to a gene: 6. Germline V gene data show CDR1 as MGHRA and CDR2 as YSYEKL. One entry per CDR3 protein, called by TCRdb with MiXCR from the RT-PCR reads. Of over 650,000 distinct CDR3 sequences listed, around 18% are singletons. The chain has TRBV4-1 and TRBJ2-7; TRBD1 matches at 7 bases. The sequencing here drew on PBMCs from blood, taken approximately 5 days after vaccination. The TCR originated in a man aged 50 to 59 who received an inactivated influenza vaccine. The CDR3 loop reads CASSQPRTGTYEQYF. The CDR3 coding sequence is TGCGCCAGCAGCCAACCACGGACAGGTACCTACGAGCAGTACTTC.